These 9 T cell receptor beta chains share one sample of origin, sequenced in a study of control samples from healthy donors and cancer patients. This table comes from immunoSEQ multiplex PCR, and its TCRdb copy is limited to in-frame clones, with some not included. The table has 120,000 or so clones, less than 95% seen once. Material for sequencing was blood. Source of these receptors: a man between 18 and 35 years old in good health.

V gene TRBV4-1 combines with J gene TRBJ2-3; either TRBD1 or TRBD2 may supply D (5 bases each). CDR3 size: 17 residues. The germline V gene encodes CDR1 MGHRA and CDR2 YSYEKL. V was shortened by 4 bases and J by 6 bases, with 23 bases between the two germline ends. CDR3 sequence reads: CASSRTGTSGPGDTQYF. CDR3 sequence (DNA): TGCGCCAGCAGCCGCACGGGTACTTCGGGGCCGGGGGATACGCAGTATTTT.

This sequence joins TRBV30 and TRBJ2-3; 11 nucleotides line up with TRBD2. Looked up from germline, CDR1 is GTSNPN and CDR2 is SVGIG (reference sequence). CDR3 length: 16 amino acids. With V trimmed by 0 bases and J by 3 bases, 5 bases remained unmatched. The CDR3 bases are TGTGCCTGGAGTGTACTAGCGGGGGCAGGGACAGATACGCAGTATTTT. Translating gives CAWSVLAGAGTDTQYF.

The chain employs TRBV5-4 and TRBJ1-1; tentatively, D is TRBD1 (5 bases). CDR3 length: 15 residues. V was trimmed by 0 bases and J by 1 base, leaving 10 bases between them. The germline CDR1 and CDR2 sequences are SGHNT and YYREEE (reference sequence). The chain's CDR3 is CASSLARGGNTEAFF. The CDR3 region has the DNA TGTGCCAGCAGCTTGGCACGGGGCGGGAACACTGAAGCTTTCTTT.

The V and J genes are TRBV11-2 and TRBJ1-6; D call uncertain. Trimming took off 4 bases at V and 8 bases at J, with 12 bases between the two ends. CDR3 length equals 14 residues. Per germline, CDR1 SGHAT and CDR2 FQNNGV. CDR3 sequence reads: CASSSRVFDSPLHF. CDR3 DNA sequence: TGTGCCAGCAGCTCAAGGGTGTTTGATTCACCCCTCCACTTT. The complete variable domain, with remaining parts taken from reference TRBV11-2 and TRBJ1-6, reads EAGVAQSPRYKIIEKRQSVAFWCNPISGHATLYWYQQILGQGPKLLIQFQNNGVVDDSQLPKDRFSAERLKGVDSTLKIQPAKLEDSAVYLCASSSRVFDSPLHFGNGTRLTVT.

The chain combines TRBV12-3 or TRBV12-4 with TRBJ1-2; the match to TRBD1 covers 9 bases. The CDR3 loop spans 13 amino acids. Germline trimming cut 3 bases from V and 7 bases from J; bases unmatched to any gene: 3. CDR3 residues: CASSFTGGIGYTF. The CDR3 DNA reads TGTGCCAGCAGTTTTACAGGGGGCATTGGCTACACCTTC.

CDR3 loop: CASSFADRGDEKLFF. CDR3 DNA: TGTGCCAGCTCGTTCGCGGACAGGGGAGATGAAAAACTGTTTTTT. This rearrangement joins TRBV7-9 to TRBJ1-4; TRBD1 matches at 9 bases. The CDR3 is 15 amino acids. Losses at the gene ends were 8 bases for V and 6 bases for J; bases not matched to a gene: 10. Germline V gene sequence: CDR1 SEHNR, CDR2 FQNEAQ (reference sequence).

V usage is TRBV5-6 and J usage is TRBJ2-3, with TRBD1 matching 10 bases. Germline V gene lookup returns CDR1 SGHDT and CDR2 YYEEEE. There are 15 residues in the CDR3. The J segment lost 6 bases and the V segment lost 0 bases, leaving 4 bases of the junction unmatched. The CDR3 DNA is TGTGCCAGCAGCTTGGTGACAGGGGGCATGGATACGCAGTATTTT. Translating gives CASSLVTGGMDTQYF. The full variable domain, in which reference TRBV5-6 and TRBJ2-3 provide the parts outside the CDR3, is DAGVTQSPTHLIKTRGQQVTLRCSPKSGHDTVSWYQQALGQGPQFIFQYYEEEERQRGNFPDRFSGHQFPNYSSELNVNALLLGDSALYLCASSLVTGGMDTQYFGPGTRLTVL.

The chain links TRBV7-3 to TRBJ1-6; D gene ambiguous. V was pared by 3 bases and J by 7 bases, with 10 bases between. The CDR3 consists of 14 residues. Germline-derived CDR1 and CDR2 are SGHTA and FQGTGA. CDR3 protein: CASSLRHLNSPLHF. CDR3 DNA sequence: TGTGCCAGCAGCTTGAGACACCTCAATTCACCCCTCCACTTT.

The table lists this clone with a count of one. This chain uses TRBV4-1 with TRBJ1-3, with D possibly being TRBD1 (6 bases). V lost 0 bases, J lost 0 bases, and 12 bases lay in between. Germline V CDR1 and CDR2: MGHRA, YSYEKL. This CDR3 is 17 amino acids long. CDR3 in DNA: TGCGCCAGCAGCCAAGATCAGGGGCTACTCTCTGGAAACACCATATATTTT. Amino acid sequence: CASSQDQGLLSGNTIYF.